One T cell receptor (beta chain) is described in this entry. This CDR3 is built from 12 residues. V lost 3 bases, J lost 4 bases, and 5 bases lay in between. Germline V gene lookup returns CDR1 SGHDT and CDR2 YYEEEE. These data originate in a study of blood T cell repertoires in COVID-19. The method was immunoSEQ multiplex PCR; TCRdb's version includes in-frame clones alone and lacks a portion of them. The repertoire holds 310,000 or so clones, with around 85% as singletons. The sequencing sample was made of peripheral blood. This sequence was found in a woman aged 30 to 39 who had recovered from COVID-19. The V and J genes are TRBV5-6 and TRBJ1-5, with D uncertain. CDR3 nucleotides: TGTGCCAGCAGCTCGGAGAATCAGCCCCAGCATTTT. Protein: CASSSENQPQHF.